A single sample is the source of the 29 T cell receptor beta chains below, sequenced in a study of early T cells in non-severe SARS-CoV-2 infection. One entry per CDR3 protein results from TCRdb running MiXCR on the 5' RACE reads. The sample has some 120,000 distinct CDR3 sequences; just under 15% are singletons. Source material: whole blood. All receptors come from an adult who was a healthcare worker with PCR-confirmed SARS-CoV-2 infection or an uninfected control (not recorded which).

This chain connects TRBV5-1 to TRBJ1-2, with D possibly matching TRBD1 (5 bases). The CDR3 extends over 15 amino acids. V lost 5 bases and J 4 bases, leaving 18 bases between the germline ends. CDR1 SGHRS and CDR2 YFSETQ come from the germline V gene. The chain's CDR3 is CASRVDRDGVYGYTF. Here the CDR3 DNA reads TGCGCCAGCAGAGTCGACCGGGACGGCGTCTATGGCTACACCTTC. Looking up the rest from reference TRBV5-1 and TRBJ1-2 gives the full variable domain: KAGVTQTPRYLIKTRGQQVTLSCSPISGHRSVSWYQQTPGQGLQFLFEYFSETQRNKGNFPGRFSGRQFSNSRSEMNVSTLELGDSALYLCASRVDRDGVYGYTFGSGTRLTVV.

The genes are TRBV20-1 and TRBJ2-4; D not resolved. The CDR3 has 12 residues. Germline CDR1 and CDR2: DFQATT and SNEGSKA (reference sequence). The CDR3, as DNA: TGCAGCGCTTCCCTAGCCAAAAACATTCAGTACTTC. It yields the protein CSASLAKNIQYF.

This chain connects TRBV7-9 to TRBJ1-4; no reliable D call. The germline CDR1 and CDR2 sequences are SEHNR and FQNEAQ (reference sequence). CDR3 length equals 12 residues. Trimming shortened V by 10 bases and J by 5 bases, and 11 bases separated the two germline ends. CDR3 nucleotide sequence: TGTGCCACCCGGGCCACAAATGAAAAACTGTTTTTT. Residues: CATRATNEKLFF.

The rearrangement links TRBV18 to TRBJ2-3, with D maybe TRBD2 (5 bases). The V and J ends lost 6 bases and 7 bases respectively, with 17 bases between them. Germline loops: CDR1 KGHSH, CDR2 LQKENI. The CDR3 runs to 14 residues. The CDR3 DNA sequence: TGTGCCAGCTCGCTAGAAATTGGAGGAAATACGCAGTATTTT. Translated: CASSLEIGGNTQYF.

This clonotype was seen only a few times. This sequence joins TRBV7-2 and TRBJ2-2, with a tentative D call TRBD1 (6 bases). CDR1 and CDR2 from the germline V gene are SGHTA and FQGNSA. Trimming pared 2 bases from V and 6 bases from J, leaving 13 bases between. The CDR3 length is 15 residues. CDR3 loop: CASSLRPGASGELFF. The CDR3 DNA is TGTGCCAGCAGCTTACGTCCAGGGGCCTCCGGGGAGCTGTTTTTT.

In this sample, this clonotype turned up many times. This rearrangement joins TRBV28 to TRBJ2-3; D unclear. The V end lost 6 bases, the J end lost 6 bases, and 19 bases lay between the germline ends. The CDR3 is 15 residues long. Germline V gene sequence: CDR1 MDHEN, CDR2 SYDVKM. As DNA, the CDR3 is TGTGCCAGCAGCCCCCCGTACCCGGAGCCGGATACGCAGTATTTT. Translating it yields CASSPPYPEPDTQYF.

The rearrangement joins TRBV5-4 to TRBJ1-1, with 7 bases that match TRBD1. The V segment lost 5 bases and the J segment 0 bases; nucleotides outside the gene matches: 7. This CDR3 comprises 15 residues. Per the germline V gene, CDR1 is SGHNT and CDR2 is YYREEE (reference sequence). The CDR3 loop is CASSGTVFMNTEAFF. The DNA for the CDR3 is TGTGCCAGCAGTGGGACAGTCTTCATGAACACTGAAGCTTTCTTT.

The chain couples TRBV4-1 to TRBJ2-2; D uncertain. Looked up from germline, CDR1 is MGHRA and CDR2 is YSYEKL. The CDR3 is 15 residues long. With 3 bases removed from V and 7 bases from J, the gap between germline ends came to 15 bases. CDR3 region: CASSHSTTSRGELFF. In DNA, the CDR3 is TGCGCCAGCAGCCACTCGACCACGTCCCGCGGGGAGCTGTTTTTT.

This clonotype was counted between two and nine times. The chain is built from TRBV20-1 and TRBJ2-1; weak D call: TRBD2 (7 bases). The CDR3 spans 12 residues. Trimming took 3 bases from V and 7 from J, leaving 10 bases between them. CDR1 and CDR2 (germline): DFQATT, SNEGSKA (reference sequence). DNA of the CDR3: TGCAGTGCTAGTGAGGGGGGGAATGAGCAGTTCTTC. Translated, it gives CSASEGGNEQFF.

This clonotype has just a few counts. This chain joins TRBV4-2 and TRBJ2-2; D ambiguous. CDR1 and CDR2 (germline): LGHNA, YNFKEQ. The CDR3 is made up of 14 amino acids. V was pared by 0 bases and J by 11 bases, with 13 bases between. This CDR3 reads CASSQDLKNLELFF. CDR3 DNA sequence: TGTGCCAGCAGCCAAGACTTAAAGAACCTAGAGCTGTTTTTT.

The table lists this clonotype with a few counts. This chain joins TRBV4-1 and TRBJ1-5; D unclear. Trimming took 4 bases from V and 1 from J, leaving 11 bases between them. The germline CDR1 and CDR2 sequences are MGHRA and YSYEKL. This CDR3 is built from 15 residues. The CDR3 spells CASSLDGNSNQPQHF. DNA of the CDR3: TGCGCCAGCAGCCTAGACGGGAACAGCAATCAGCCCCAGCATTTT.

In this sample, this clonotype turned up many times. V is TRBV5-6 and J is TRBJ2-1; D is undetermined. The V end lost 2 bases, the J end lost 7 bases, and 19 bases lay between the germline ends. This CDR3 is built from 16 residues. Germline V CDR1 and CDR2: SGHDT, YYEEEE. CDR3 loop: CASSFIGSQSLNEQFF. CDR3 DNA: TGTGCCAGCAGCTTTATCGGGTCGCAATCCCTAAATGAGCAGTTCTTC.

This clonotype was seen ten or more times. The genes are TRBV3-1 and TRBJ1-5, with unresolved D. Germline CDR1 is LGHDT and CDR2 is YNNKEL (reference sequence). This CDR3 has 15 amino acids. V gave up 1 base and J gave up 0 bases, with 7 bases separating them. CDR3 coding DNA: TGTGCCAGCAGCCAAGGGGTGGGTAGCAATCAGCCCCAGCATTTT. It codes for CASSQGVGSNQPQHF.

As for this clonotype: A much larger clone is a single base away; this may be a read error. V usage is TRBV5-1 and J usage is TRBJ2-6; possibly TRBD1 for D (5 bases). Germline CDR1 reads SGHRS; CDR2 reads YFSETQ. The CDR3 spans 15 residues. The ends were cut back, 0 bases at V and 1 base at J, with 5 bases in the middle. Here the CDR3 reads CASSLEGSGANVLTF. The CDR3 DNA reads as TGCGCCAGCAGCTTGGAGGGGTCTGGGGCCAACGTCCTGACTTTC.

The chain links TRBV6-1 to TRBJ2-1, with D perhaps TRBD2 (6 bases). V was shortened by 10 bases and J by 0 bases, with 10 bases between the two germline ends. The germline CDR1 and CDR2 sequences are MNHNS and SASEGT. The CDR3 totals 13 residues. The CDR3 here is CAIADYSYNEQFF. In DNA form, the CDR3 reads TGTGCCATCGCGGACTACTCCTACAATGAGCAGTTCTTC.

This clonotype was observed at least ten times. The J gene is TRBJ2-7, the V gene TRBV7-2; TRBD1 might be the D (6 bases). Looked up from germline, CDR1 is SGHTA and CDR2 is FQGNSA. The CDR3 has 14 amino acids. The V gene lost 1 base and the J gene lost 2 bases, with 9 bases spanning the gap. The CDR3 sequence is CASSLGAGAYEQYF. The DNA of the CDR3 is TGTGCCAGCAGCTTAGGGGCAGGGGCCTACGAGCAGTACTTC.

The chain joins TRBV12-3 or TRBV12-4 to TRBJ2-7, with 8 bases lining up with TRBD2. The CDR3 has 13 amino acids. With 7 bases clipped from V and 2 bases from J, the junction kept 4 bases outside the gene matches. The CDR3 DNA is TGTGCCAGCAACATAGCGGGGACCTACGAGCAGTACTTC. This codes for CASNIAGTYEQYF.

This clonotype was counted a few times. The chain recombines TRBV9 with TRBJ1-1; D not certain. Germline lookup yields CDR1 SGDLS and CDR2 YYNGEE. The CDR3 runs 15 residues. V lost 0 bases and J lost 1, with 10 bases in between. CDR3 bases: TGTGCCAGCAGCGTAGGTCGAACACCGAACACTGAAGCTTTCTTT. Its protein product is CASSVGRTPNTEAFF.

This clonotype was seen more than once but under ten times. The chain carries TRBV11-2 and TRBJ1-6; possibly TRBD1 for D (5 bases). Trimming removed 7 bases from V and 5 bases from J, with 15 bases in between. CDR1 and CDR2 from the germline V gene are SGHAT and FQNNGV. This CDR3 has 15 amino acids. In nucleotides, the CDR3 is TGTGCCAGCACTTTCTCCGGGACGGATAATTCACCCCTCCACTTT. This codes for CASTFSGTDNSPLHF. The whole variable domain, filled in from reference TRBV11-2 and TRBJ1-6, reads EAGVAQSPRYKIIEKRQSVAFWCNPISGHATLYWYQQILGQGPKLLIQFQNNGVVDDSQLPKDRFSAERLKGVDSTLKIQPAKLEDSAVYLCASTFSGTDNSPLHFGNGTRLTVT.

This clonotype was found a few times. J is TRBJ2-7 and V is TRBV25-1; 7 bases fit TRBD1. Trimming cost V 4 bases and J 6 bases; bases outside gene matches: 6. Germline V lookup: CDR1 MGHDK, CDR2 SYGVNS. The CDR3 totals 13 residues. The CDR3 coding sequence is TGTGCCAGCAGTGGGACCTACAGGGGCGAGCAGTACTTC. The encoded protein is CASSGTYRGEQYF.

This clonotype turned up a few times. The rearrangement links TRBV10-3 to TRBJ1-1; D ambiguous. Looked up from germline, CDR1 is ENHRY and CDR2 is SYGVKD. The CDR3 length is 11 residues. V was cut by 6 bases and J by 1 base, with 3 bases left in between. The CDR3 DNA reads TGTGCCATCAGCTCGAACACTGAAGCTTTCTTT. This sequence encodes CAISSNTEAFF.

The chain combines TRBV5-4 with TRBJ2-1, with 8 nucleotides matching TRBD1. The length of the CDR3 is 14 residues. The germline CDR1 and CDR2 sequences are SGHNT and YYREEE (reference sequence). J gave up 10 bases and V 3 bases, and 9 bases lay outside the gene matches. The CDR3 reads CASSSTDRGGEQFF. The CDR3 DNA is TGTGCCAGCAGCTCAACCGACAGGGGCGGCGAGCAGTTCTTC.

The CDR3 DNA reads TGTGGAGGGAATCCCGATGGGGATACGCAGTATTTT. It translates to CGGNPDGDTQYF. The J gene is TRBJ2-3, the V gene TRBV7-9; maybe TRBD2 (5 bases). The CDR3 totals 12 residues. The germline CDR1 and CDR2 sequences are SEHNR and FQNEAQ (reference sequence).

This clonotype was observed a handful of times. The CDR3 sequence is CSASGFNEQFF. As DNA, the CDR3 is TGCAGTGCTAGTGGCTTTAATGAGCAGTTCTTC. The V gene is TRBV20-1, the J gene TRBJ2-1; D ambiguous. V lost 3 bases to trimming and J lost 7 bases, with 7 bases between them. The CDR3 has 11 residues. Per germline, CDR1 DFQATT and CDR2 SNEGSKA (reference sequence).

This chain's CDR3 is CASSQEGGRVGQPQHF. The DNA of the CDR3 is TGTGCCAGCAGCCAAGAGGGAGGCAGGGTAGGACAGCCCCAGCATTTT. The rearrangement joins TRBV4-2 to TRBJ1-5, with D perhaps TRBD1 (5 bases). This CDR3 comprises 16 residues. Trimming shortened V by 0 bases and J by 7 bases, and 16 bases separated the two germline ends. Germline CDR1 LGHNA, CDR2 YNFKEQ.

This clonotype has only a few counts. This sequence joins TRBV9 and TRBJ2-2; weak D call: TRBD2 (5 bases). V was clipped by 4 bases and J by 0 bases, with 16 bases between them. This CDR3 spans 17 amino acids. CDR1 is SGDLS, CDR2 YYNGEE, per germline. CDR3 bases: TGTGCCAGCAGCAACGGGATGGCACCAACGAACACCGGGGAGCTGTTTTTT. It specifies CASSNGMAPTNTGELFF. The full variable domain, with the rest looked up from reference TRBV9 and TRBJ2-2, is DSGVTQTPKHLITATGQRVTLRCSPRSGDLSVYWYQQSLDQGLQFLIQYYNGEERAKGNILERFSAQQFPDLHSELNLSSLELGDSALYFCASSNGMAPTNTGELFFGEGSRLTVL.

The gene calls are TRBV5-4 and TRBJ1-1, with 7 bases aligning to TRBD1. CDR1 SGHNT and CDR2 YYREEE come from the germline V gene (reference sequence). This CDR3 spans 14 amino acids. Germline trimming cut 1 base from V and 4 bases from J; bases unmatched to any gene: 4. In DNA, the CDR3 is TGTGCCAGCAGCTTGTCGGGACAGACCACTGAAGCTTTCTTT. Translation gives CASSLSGQTTEAFF.

The V call is TRBV11-2, the J call TRBJ2-7; TRBD1 might be the D (6 bases). Trimming pared 1 base from V and 5 bases from J, leaving 9 bases between. The germline gives CDR1 SGHAT, CDR2 FQNNGV. This CDR3 comprises 13 residues. CDR3 protein: CASSLVRGHEQYF. DNA for the CDR3: TGTGCCAGCAGCTTAGTCAGGGGCCACGAGCAGTACTTC.

A few counts support this clonotype. The rearrangement joins TRBV4-1 to TRBJ2-7; D is unclear. There are 17 residues in the CDR3. V gave up 2 bases and J gave up 0 bases, with 17 bases separating them. Germline CDR1 reads MGHRA; CDR2 reads YSYEKL. Written as DNA, the CDR3 is TGCGCCAGCAGCCAAAACGTAATGGCAACCCTCTCCTACGAGCAGTACTTC. As protein: CASSQNVMATLSYEQYF.